Presented here are 23 T cell receptor beta chains from one specimen sequenced in a study of Tregs in tolerant kidney transplant recipients. Data came from immunoSEQ multiplex PCR; TCRdb stores just in-frame clones and leaves some out. Of 240,000 or so clones listed, more than 65% are singletons. Sequencing was performed on CD4+ T cells from blood. The receptors were sampled from a human donor in good health.

This chain links TRBV6-6 with TRBJ2-5; 8 bases are shared with TRBD1. Germline assignment: CDR1 MNHNY and CDR2 SVGAGI (reference sequence). This CDR3 has 13 residues. The J segment lost 5 bases and the V segment lost 6 bases, leaving 5 bases of the junction unmatched. The CDR3 region is CASSRQGLETQYF. The CDR3 DNA sequence: TGTGCCAGCAGCCGACAGGGGTTGGAGACCCAGTACTTC.

The chain employs TRBV27 and TRBJ1-1; TRBD1 matches 9 bases. After removal of 2 bases from V and 0 bases from J, the junction contained 1 base not matched to a gene. The length of the CDR3 is 15 residues. Germline-derived CDR1 and CDR2 are MNHEY and SMNVEV (reference sequence). The CDR3 DNA reads as TGTGCCAGCAGTTTAGGGACAGGGATGAACACTGAAGCTTTCTTT. Amino acids: CASSLGTGMNTEAFF.

There are a few counts of this clone. The rearrangement uses TRBV11-3 and TRBJ2-2, with no clear D. The CDR3 is 17 amino acids. CDR1 SGHNT and CDR2 YENEEA come from the germline V gene. Between the trimmed V and J ends, which lost 2 bases and 0 bases, there was a span of 13 bases. The CDR3 DNA reads TGTGCCAGCAGCTTAATCGGGTCATTTACGAACACCGGGGAGCTGTTTTTT. Protein: CASSLIGSFTNTGELFF.

In this sample, this clone turned up a few times. This sequence joins TRBV9 and TRBJ2-3; maybe TRBD2 (5 bases). This CDR3 is built from 15 residues. CDR1 SGDLS and CDR2 YYNGEE come from the germline V gene. The V gene lost 5 bases and the J gene lost 3 bases, with 16 bases spanning the gap. CDR3 amino acids: CASSSMAGPTDTQYF. CDR3 sequence (DNA): TGTGCCAGCAGTTCGATGGCGGGCCCTACAGATACGCAGTATTTT. Full variable domain (missing parts from reference TRBV9 and TRBJ2-3): DSGVTQTPKHLITATGQRVTLRCSPRSGDLSVYWYQQSLDQGLQFLIQYYNGEERAKGNILERFSAQQFPDLHSELNLSSLELGDSALYFCASSSMAGPTDTQYFGPGTRLTVL.

The chain couples TRBV19 to TRBJ2-7; the match to TRBD2 covers 7 bases. The trim removed 1 base at V and 5 bases at J, leaving 8 bases unmatched. Germline V gives CDR1 LNHDA, CDR2 SQIVND (reference sequence). The CDR3 loop spans 15 amino acids. As DNA, the CDR3 is TGTGCCAGTAGTATAGTCGGGGACTACGTCCACGAGCAGTACTTC. This gives the protein CASSIVGDYVHEQYF. Drawing the rest from reference TRBV19 and TRBJ2-7, the complete variable domain is DGGITQSPKYLFRKEGQNVTLSCEQNLNHDAMYWYRQDPGQGLRLIYYSQIVNDFQKGDIAEGYSVSREKKESFPLTVTSAQKNPTAFYLCASSIVGDYVHEQYFGPGTRLTVT.

The chain carries TRBV9 and TRBJ1-2, with 7 bases matching TRBD1. Germline CDR1 SGDLS, CDR2 YYNGEE. The junction had 7 bases not matched to a gene; V was cut back by 3 bases and J by 2 bases. The CDR3 is 15 residues long. The CDR3 sequence: CASSGFDRENYGYTF. The DNA for the CDR3 is TGTGCCAGCAGCGGGTTCGACAGGGAGAACTATGGCTACACCTTC. The entire variable domain, with the rest obtained from reference TRBV9 and TRBJ1-2, is as follows: DSGVTQTPKHLITATGQRVTLRCSPRSGDLSVYWYQQSLDQGLQFLIQYYNGEERAKGNILERFSAQQFPDLHSELNLSSLELGDSALYFCASSGFDRENYGYTFGSGTRLTVV.

This chain uses TRBV6-5 with TRBJ1-2; the D is unclear. The V end was cut by 5 bases, the J end by 2 bases, with 15 bases between. Germline lookup yields CDR1 MNHEY and CDR2 SVGAGI. The CDR3 sequence is 15 residues long. This chain's CDR3 is CASSREASGNYGYTF. The DNA of the CDR3 is TGTGCCAGCAGTCGGGAGGCCTCTGGGAACTATGGCTACACCTTC.

This clone was counted a few times. This sequence joins TRBV6-1 and TRBJ1-5, with D unclear. The CDR3 sequence is 13 residues long. Trimming shortened V by 10 bases and J by 9 bases, and 19 bases separated the two germline ends. CDR1 is MNHNS and CDR2 is SASEGT in the germline V gene. The CDR3 nucleotides are TGTGCCACCTATAGCCCCCGGAATTGGCCCCAGCATTTT. Residues: CATYSPRNWPQHF.

This clone was seen more than once but under ten times. The J gene is TRBJ2-7, the V gene TRBV11-2; no definite D call. Trimming took off 2 bases at V and 4 bases at J, with 12 bases between the two ends. The CDR3 loop spans 14 amino acids. Germline V gene data show CDR1 as SGHAT and CDR2 as FQNNGV. The CDR3 loop reads CASSLYGVVYEQYF. CDR3 bases: TGTGCCAGCAGCTTATATGGGGTCGTATACGAGCAGTACTTC. The full variable domain, in which reference TRBV11-2 and TRBJ2-7 provide the parts outside the CDR3, is EAGVAQSPRYKIIEKRQSVAFWCNPISGHATLYWYQQILGQGPKLLIQFQNNGVVDDSQLPKDRFSAERLKGVDSTLKIQPAKLEDSAVYLCASSLYGVVYEQYFGPGTRLTVT.

The V and J genes are TRBV10-1 and TRBJ2-1, with 9 bases that match TRBD1. CDR3 length: 16 amino acids. J gave up 7 bases and V 8 bases, and 15 bases lay outside the gene matches. Germline-derived CDR1 and CDR2 are WNHNN and SYGVQD (reference sequence). CDR3 bases: TGCGCCAGCTCAAGAGTAGTAGCGGACAGGGGAAATGAGCAGTTCTTC. Translated: CASSRVVADRGNEQFF.

The chain employs TRBV10-1 and TRBJ2-7; a weak D match, TRBD1 (6 bases). V was shortened by 6 bases and J by 5 bases, with 14 bases between the two germline ends. From germline, CDR1 is WNHNN and CDR2 SYGVQD (reference sequence). The CDR3 has 13 residues. CDR3 protein: CASSLQGTDEQYF. CDR3 nucleotides: TGCGCCAGCAGCTTACAGGGTACTGACGAGCAGTACTTC.

V and J are TRBV6-5 and TRBJ2-5; a possible D gene is TRBD2 (7 bases). Trimming took 5 bases from V and 4 from J, leaving 17 bases between them. The CDR3 covers 15 residues. In germline, CDR1 is MNHEY, CDR2 SVGAGI. CDR3 region: CASSPSRGARETQYF. In DNA, the CDR3 is TGTGCCAGCAGTCCGTCTCGGGGGGCCCGAGAGACCCAGTACTTC.

The rearrangement uses TRBV18 and TRBJ2-5; D unclear. This CDR3 spans 13 amino acids. V shed 3 bases and J shed 1 base, with 6 bases lying between them. CDR1 is KGHSH and CDR2 is LQKENI in the germline V gene. The CDR3: CASSPNVQETQYF. CDR3 coding DNA: TGTGCCAGCTCACCGAATGTCCAAGAGACCCAGTACTTC.

The chain joins TRBV15 to TRBJ2-3; D remains ambiguous. Germline V lookup: CDR1 LNHNV, CDR2 YYDKDF (reference sequence). Trimming removed 1 base at V and 3 bases at J, with 11 bases between. CDR3 size: 15 residues. CDR3 sequence (DNA): TGTGCCACCAGCAGAGCTAGGGCTGGGACAGATACGCAGTATTTT. It encodes CATSRARAGTDTQYF.

The chain links TRBV11-2 to TRBJ2-7; 9 positions agree with TRBD2. J was trimmed by 4 bases and V by 1 base; bases with no gene match: 8. The V gene's germline CDR1 is SGHAT and CDR2 FQNNGV. CDR3 length: 16 residues. The DNA for the CDR3 is TGTGCCAGCAGCTTAGTGATGGGCGGGAGGGGGTACGAGCAGTACTTC. Translating gives CASSLVMGGRGYEQYF.

J is TRBJ2-7 and V is TRBV5-6; D may be TRBD1 (5 bases). This CDR3 region has 16 residues. The germline V and J ends were trimmed by 0 bases and 3 bases, with 16 bases remaining between them. Germline CDR1 SGHDT, CDR2 YYEEEE. The CDR3 spells CASSLGRGFGLYEQYF. In nucleotides, the CDR3 is TGTGCCAGCAGCTTGGGTAGGGGCTTCGGCCTCTACGAGCAGTACTTC. The whole variable domain, filled in from reference TRBV5-6 and TRBJ2-7, reads DAGVTQSPTHLIKTRGQQVTLRCSPKSGHDTVSWYQQALGQGPQFIFQYYEEEERQRGNFPDRFSGHQFPNYSSELNVNALLLGDSALYLCASSLGRGFGLYEQYFGPGTRLTVT.

Of note for this clone: The junction shows a germline mismatch at one end, possibly a read error. This sample also contains other DNA sequences that code for the same CDR3. The chain combines TRBV18 with TRBJ2-7; D is ambiguous. CDR3 length: 13 residues. In germline, CDR1 is KGHSH, CDR2 LQKENI. The CDR3 region is CASSPAPSYEQYF. DNA for the CDR3: TGCGCCAGCTCACCAGCCCCATCCTACGAGCAGTACTTC.

This rearrangement joins TRBV13 to TRBJ2-5; D is ambiguous. This CDR3 spans 12 amino acids. Germline V lookup: CDR1 PRHDT, CDR2 FYEKMQ (reference sequence). Trimming took off 5 bases at V and 0 bases at J, with 4 bases between the two ends. CDR3 in amino acids: CASSANQETQYF. In DNA, the CDR3 is TGTGCCAGCAGCGCCAACCAAGAGACCCAGTACTTC.

A few counts support this clone. The chain recombines TRBV5-6 with TRBJ2-1; perhaps TRBD2 as D (6 bases). This CDR3 comprises 13 residues. Trimming removed 0 bases at V and 6 bases at J, with 7 bases between. Germline-derived CDR1 and CDR2 are SGHDT and YYEEEE. The CDR3 protein is CASSLAGGNEQFF. For the CDR3, the DNA is TGTGCCAGCAGCTTGGCCGGGGGCAATGAGCAGTTCTTC.

The chain recombines TRBV29-1 with TRBJ1-1; possible D gene TRBD1, 5 bases. CDR1 is SQVTM and CDR2 is ANQGSEA in the germline V gene. CDR3 length: 14 residues. Trimming stripped 2 bases from V and 1 base from J, with 11 bases between. CDR3 in DNA: TGCAGCGTTGAACCGGGACCGAAGAACACTGAAGCTTTCTTT. Translated, it gives CSVEPGPKNTEAFF.

This clone has a handful of counts. Here the CDR3 reads CASSEQTVTYEQYF. CDR3 DNA: TGTGCCAGCAGTGAACAGACAGTTACCTACGAGCAGTACTTC. The chain joins TRBV6-1 to TRBJ2-7; possibly TRBD1 for D (5 bases). Germline CDR1 is MNHNS and CDR2 is SASEGT. The ends were cut back, 2 bases at V and 2 bases at J, with 10 bases in the middle. The CDR3 spans 14 residues.

The count of this clone is one. J is TRBJ1-2 and V is TRBV5-4, with D possibly TRBD1 on 5 matching bases. Deletions cut 2 bases from V and 4 bases from J, with 12 bases between. The CDR3 is made up of 14 amino acids. Germline loops: CDR1 SGHNT, CDR2 YYREEE (reference sequence). The CDR3 DNA is TGTGCCAGCAGCTTAATCCAGGGCATCTATGGCTACACCTTC. Translated: CASSLIQGIYGYTF.

The chain has TRBV7-6 and TRBJ1-3, with D unclear. The CDR3 is 19 amino acids. Germline CDR1 SGHVS, CDR2 FNYEAQ. V gave up 1 base and J gave up 0 bases, with 19 bases separating them. CDR3 sequence (DNA): TGTGCCAGCAGCTTAGGTCGCGGCCGAAGGGCCCCCTCTGGAAACACCATATATTTT. It specifies CASSLGRGRRAPSGNTIYF.